The 26 T cell receptor beta chains given below trace back to one sample, sequenced in a study of cytotoxic CD8 clonotypes in ibrutinib-treated CLL. Sequencing used immunoSEQ multiplex PCR; TCRdb keeps in-frame clones, though not all of them. In the table there are about 85,000 clones, roughly 77% of which are singletons. Source: PBMCs, taken after 12 months of ibrutinib treatment. The receptors were sampled from a human donor with chronic lymphocytic leukemia.

The V gene is TRBV7-2, the J gene TRBJ2-7; D perhaps matches TRBD2 (6 bases). V gave up 1 base and J gave up 0 bases, with 13 bases separating them. The CDR3 runs 16 residues. Germline V lookup: CDR1 SGHTA, CDR2 FQGNSA. CDR3 amino acids: CASSLGLGTASYEQYF. CDR3 coding DNA: TGTGCCAGCAGCTTAGGTTTGGGGACTGCCTCCTACGAGCAGTACTTC.

Points on this clone: Germline and junction disagree at one end, which may indicate a read error. The CDR3, as DNA: TGTGCCAGCAGCTTGGCGGACGCGAACCCTGAAGCTTTCTTT. This gives the protein CASSLADANPEAFF. This chain uses TRBV5-4 with TRBJ1-1; D not certain. Germline lookup yields CDR1 SGHNT and CDR2 YYREEE (reference sequence). The CDR3 consists of 14 residues.

CDR3 loop: CASSQDPRQGRDYNEQFF. As DNA, the CDR3 is TGCGCCAGCAGCCAAGATCCCCGACAGGGTAGGGATTACAATGAGCAGTTCTTC. V and J are TRBV4-1 and TRBJ2-1, with TRBD1 matching over 7 bases. V lost 0 bases to trimming and J lost 4 bases; unmatched junction nucleotides: 12. The CDR3 sequence is 18 residues long. Germline V lookup: CDR1 MGHRA, CDR2 YSYEKL.

This clone was seen only once. The CDR3 loop reads CASSLDPGPNYGYTF. CDR3 nucleotide sequence: TGTGCCAGCAGCTTGGATCCGGGGCCGAACTATGGCTACACCTTC. The chain links TRBV7-9 to TRBJ1-2; D may be TRBD1 (5 bases). V gave up 3 bases and J gave up 2 bases, with 13 bases separating them. The CDR3 runs 15 residues. Germline V lookup: CDR1 SEHNR, CDR2 FQNEAQ (reference sequence).

This sequence joins TRBV28 and TRBJ2-5; 8 bases match TRBD1. Germline V gives CDR1 MDHEN, CDR2 SYDVKM. Unmatched junction bases numbered 7, after V lost 6 bases and J lost 4 bases. The CDR3 is made up of 14 amino acids. The CDR3 sequence is CASRTTGAGETQYF. The DNA of the CDR3 is TGTGCCAGCAGGACGACAGGGGCGGGAGAGACCCAGTACTTC.

This clone was seen ten or more times. The sample holds other DNA sequences that translate to the same CDR3. The chain combines TRBV7-9 with TRBJ2-3, with D possibly TRBD1 on 6 matching bases. This CDR3 is 13 amino acids long. From germline, CDR1 is SEHNR and CDR2 FQNEAQ (reference sequence). The V gene lost 5 bases and the J gene lost 4 bases, with 10 bases spanning the gap. In nucleotides, the CDR3 is TGTGCCAGCAGCCCCAGGGGTCCAGATACGCAGTATTTT. It translates to CASSPRGPDTQYF.

The chain is built from TRBV28 and TRBJ1-2; a possible D gene is TRBD1 (5 bases). The V gene lost 5 bases and the J gene lost 8 bases, with 15 bases spanning the gap. The CDR3 loop spans 13 amino acids. Germline values: CDR1 MDHEN, CDR2 SYDVKM. CDR3 loop: CASSQGGSDGYTF. The CDR3 bases are TGTGCCAGCAGTCAGGGAGGATCGGACGGCTACACCTTC.

Here the CDR3 DNA reads TGTGCCAGCAGCTTACCGGGACTAGGTCAAGAGACCCAGTACTTC. Protein sequence: CASSLPGLGQETQYF. The chain is built from TRBV7-2 and TRBJ2-5; 8 nucleotides line up with TRBD2. Germline V gene data show CDR1 as SGHTA and CDR2 as FQGNSA. V shed 2 bases and J 2 bases; nucleotides not matched to a gene: 4. The CDR3 extends over 15 amino acids.

The chain uses TRBV7-3 and TRBJ2-2; tentatively, D is TRBD1 or TRBD2 (5 bases each). Germline V lookup: CDR1 SGHTA, CDR2 FQGTGA. The CDR3 runs 15 residues. The V end lost 2 bases, the J end lost 13 bases, and 20 bases lay between the germline ends. The CDR3 nucleotides are TGTGCCAGCAGCTTAGCCCCCGGGACCCTCGGAGGGCTGTTTTTT. Translating gives CASSLAPGTLGGLFF. Using reference TRBV7-3 and TRBJ2-2 for the parts outside the CDR3, the full variable domain is GAGVSQTPSNKVTEKGKYVELRCDPISGHTALYWYRQSLGQGPEFLIYFQGTGAADDSGLPNDRFFAVRPEGSVSTLKIQRTERGDSAVYLCASSLAPGTLGGLFFGEGSRLTVL.

The rearrangement links TRBV19 to TRBJ1-3; D might be TRBD1 (6 bases). This CDR3 is 15 amino acids long. Germline assignment: CDR1 LNHDA and CDR2 SQIVND (reference sequence). Trimming cost V 5 bases and J 4 bases, with 15 bases left between them. CDR3 in amino acids: CASSPHRVSGNTIYF. The CDR3 nucleotides are TGTGCCAGTAGTCCCCACAGGGTCTCCGGAAACACCATATATTTT.

The rearrangement links TRBV11-2 to TRBJ2-5; 7 bases fit TRBD1. The CDR3 runs 15 residues. From germline, CDR1 is SGHAT and CDR2 FQNNGV. After removal of 5 bases from V and 0 bases from J, the junction contained 6 bases not matched to a gene. The CDR3 nucleotides read TGTGCCAGCAGCCCCCGGGACAGCCACCAAGAGACCCAGTACTTC. Translating gives CASSPRDSHQETQYF.

This clone was seen just once. The gene calls are TRBV7-8 and TRBJ2-7, with 7 bases that match TRBD1. CDR3 length equals 16 residues. Trimming at V came to 5 bases and at J to 1 base, leaving 11 bases not matched to a gene. From germline, CDR1 is SGHVS and CDR2 FQNEAQ. CDR3: CASSPRTGAVSYEQYF. DNA for the CDR3: TGTGCCAGCAGCCCTCGAACAGGGGCGGTTTCCTACGAGCAGTACTTC.

The V and J genes are TRBV27 and TRBJ2-5; a weak D match, TRBD2 (6 bases). The CDR3 contains 15 residues. Germline assignment: CDR1 MNHEY and CDR2 SMNVEV (reference sequence). Between the trimmed V and J ends, which lost 4 bases and 5 bases, there was a span of 17 bases. CDR3 sequence (DNA): TGTGCCAGCAGTTCCCCCCGGGCCGCGGGGGAGACCCAGTACTTC. Translating gives CASSSPRAAGETQYF.

The chain combines TRBV7-3 with TRBJ2-3; D may match TRBD1 or TRBD2 (5 bases each). V lost 2 bases and J 4 bases, leaving 16 bases between the germline ends. Germline loops: CDR1 SGHTA, CDR2 FQGTGA. CDR3 size: 16 residues. The CDR3 bases are TGTGCCAGCAGCTTAGTGTGGGCGCTGGGGGCAGATACGCAGTATTTT. As protein: CASSLVWALGADTQYF.

The rearrangement links TRBV18 to TRBJ1-2, with D hard to call. CDR1 is KGHSH and CDR2 is LQKENI in the germline V gene. The CDR3 has 13 residues. The V and J ends lost 3 bases and 2 bases respectively, with 7 bases between them. The CDR3 DNA reads as TGTGCCAGCTCACCTCCGGGGAACTATGGCTACACCTTC. Translation gives CASSPPGNYGYTF.

This clone has only one observation. V is TRBV7-2 and J is TRBJ1-3, with 7 bases identical to TRBD1. V lost 5 bases, J lost 1 base, and 11 bases stayed unmatched. Germline V lookup: CDR1 SGHTA, CDR2 FQGNSA. The CDR3 is 17 amino acids. As DNA, the CDR3 is TGTGCCAGCAGCCAGCGGACAGGCTTCACGTCTGGAAACACCATATATTTT. It yields the protein CASSQRTGFTSGNTIYF.

The rearrangement links TRBV6-5 to TRBJ2-5; possibly TRBD2 for D (5 bases). V dropped 4 bases and J dropped 5 bases, with 8 bases sitting between them. The CDR3 is 12 amino acids. Germline V gene lookup returns CDR1 MNHEY and CDR2 SVGAGI. The CDR3 bases are TGTGCCAGCAGTTCGGCGGGCGAGACCCAGTACTTC. Its protein is CASSSAGETQYF.

The chain couples TRBV19 to TRBJ2-3; TRBD2 might be the D (6 bases). Trimming removed 6 bases from V and 0 bases from J, with 10 bases in between. This CDR3 has 14 amino acids. Germline assignment: CDR1 LNHDA and CDR2 SQIVND (reference sequence). CDR3 sequence reads: CASRRDWSTDTQYF. The CDR3 region has the DNA TGTGCCAGTAGACGGGACTGGAGCACAGATACGCAGTATTTT.

The gene calls are TRBV5-1 and TRBJ2-7, with D tentatively TRBD1 (6 bases). The CDR3 totals 15 residues. The V end was cut by 3 bases, the J end by 0 bases, with 13 bases between. Germline CDR1 reads SGHRS; CDR2 reads YFSETQ. The CDR3 DNA reads TGCGCCAGCAGCTCGTCAGGGGTGGACTCCTACGAGCAGTACTTC. Its protein is CASSSSGVDSYEQYF.

This clone was observed a few times. The chain combines TRBV5-4 with TRBJ1-2; D might be TRBD1 (5 bases). Trimming pared 4 bases from V and 8 bases from J, leaving 15 bases between. Germline-derived CDR1 and CDR2 are SGHNT and YYREEE (reference sequence). The CDR3 covers 13 residues. The CDR3 spells CASSPEGPWGYTF. CDR3 nucleotides: TGTGCCAGCAGCCCGGAGGGGCCATGGGGCTACACCTTC.

The chain carries TRBV11-3 and TRBJ2-3, with D possibly matching TRBD2 (6 bases). The CDR3 length is 16 residues. The germline V gene encodes CDR1 SGHNT and CDR2 YENEEA. Trimming removed 5 bases from V and 2 bases from J, with 17 bases in between. The CDR3 coding sequence is TGTGCCAGCAGCCCTGGGTGGGCTAGCGACACAGATACGCAGTATTTT. It is translated as CASSPGWASDTDTQYF.

The V and J genes are TRBV29-1 and TRBJ2-7; D possibly corresponds to TRBD2 (8 bases). V was clipped by 7 bases and J by 2 bases, with 15 bases between them. In germline, CDR1 is SQVTM, CDR2 ANQGSEA. The CDR3 sequence is 13 residues long. The CDR3: CSAGGTVAYEQYF. The CDR3 DNA reads as TGCAGCGCGGGGGGGACAGTGGCCTACGAGCAGTACTTC.

This clone was detected only once. The chain employs TRBV5-1 and TRBJ2-5; D not resolved. Trimming took off 0 bases at V and 1 base at J, with 10 bases between the two ends. Germline V lookup: CDR1 SGHRS, CDR2 YFSETQ. The CDR3 runs to 15 residues. CDR3 bases: TGCGCCAGCAGCTTGGCGCAGCCACCCCAAGAGACCCAGTACTTC. As protein: CASSLAQPPQETQYF. Drawing the rest from reference TRBV5-1 and TRBJ2-5, the complete variable domain is KAGVTQTPRYLIKTRGQQVTLSCSPISGHRSVSWYQQTPGQGLQFLFEYFSETQRNKGNFPGRFSGRQFSNSRSEMNVSTLELGDSALYLCASSLAQPPQETQYFGPGTRLLVL.

Here the CDR3 reads CASSQGLLGGGITDTQYF. The DNA of the CDR3 is TGTGCCAGCAGCCAAGGCTTGTTGGGGGGCGGAATTACAGATACGCAGTATTTT. The chain uses TRBV14 and TRBJ2-3; D is possibly TRBD1 or TRBD2 (6 bases each). In germline, CDR1 is SGHDN, CDR2 FVKESK. The ends were cut back, 1 base at V and 3 bases at J, with 20 bases in the middle. The CDR3 sequence is 18 residues long.

The chain has TRBV10-3 and TRBJ2-1; D is perhaps TRBD2 (6 bases). This CDR3 comprises 15 residues. Germline CDR1 ENHRY, CDR2 SYGVKD. Trimming removed 1 base at V and 6 bases at J, with 13 bases between. CDR3 residues: CAISEWVGRSNEQFF. In nucleotides, the CDR3 is TGTGCCATCAGTGAGTGGGTCGGGAGATCCAATGAGCAGTTCTTC.

V is TRBV7-8 and J is TRBJ1-1, with D hard to call. CDR1 and CDR2 (germline): SGHVS, FQNEAQ. Trimming shortened V by 8 bases and J by 1 base, and 17 bases separated the two germline ends. The CDR3 loop spans 15 amino acids. The DNA of the CDR3 is TGTGCCAGCGCCCCCAAGCGGTTGGGGAACACTGAAGCTTTCTTT. It specifies CASAPKRLGNTEAFF.